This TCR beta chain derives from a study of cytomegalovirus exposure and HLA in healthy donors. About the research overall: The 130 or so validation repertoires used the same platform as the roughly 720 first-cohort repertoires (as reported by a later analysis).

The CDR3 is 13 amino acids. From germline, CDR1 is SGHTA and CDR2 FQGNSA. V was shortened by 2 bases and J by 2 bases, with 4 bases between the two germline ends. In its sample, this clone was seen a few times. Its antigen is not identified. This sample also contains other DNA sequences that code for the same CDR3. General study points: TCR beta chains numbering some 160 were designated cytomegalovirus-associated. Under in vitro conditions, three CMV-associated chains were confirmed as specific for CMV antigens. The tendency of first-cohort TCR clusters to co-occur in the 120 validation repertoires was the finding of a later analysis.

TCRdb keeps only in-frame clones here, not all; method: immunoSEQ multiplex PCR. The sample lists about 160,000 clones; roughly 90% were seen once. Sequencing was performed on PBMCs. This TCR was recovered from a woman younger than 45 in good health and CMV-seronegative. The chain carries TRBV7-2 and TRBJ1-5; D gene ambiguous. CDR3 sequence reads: CASSLRGNQPQHF. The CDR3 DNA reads TGTGCCAGCAGCTTAAGGGGCAATCAGCCCCAGCATTTT.